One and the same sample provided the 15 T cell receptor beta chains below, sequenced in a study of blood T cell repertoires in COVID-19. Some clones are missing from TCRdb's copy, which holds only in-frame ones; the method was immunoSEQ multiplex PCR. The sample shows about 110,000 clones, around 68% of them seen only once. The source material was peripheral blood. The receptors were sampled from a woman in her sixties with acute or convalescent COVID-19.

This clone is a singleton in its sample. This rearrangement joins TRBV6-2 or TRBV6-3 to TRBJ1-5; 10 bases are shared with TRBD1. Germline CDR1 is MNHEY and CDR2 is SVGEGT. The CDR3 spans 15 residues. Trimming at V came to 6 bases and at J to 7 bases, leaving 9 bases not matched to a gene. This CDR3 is CASSGTGAIIQPQHF. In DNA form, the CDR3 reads TGTGCCAGCAGCGGGACAGGGGCTATCATCCAGCCCCAGCATTTT.

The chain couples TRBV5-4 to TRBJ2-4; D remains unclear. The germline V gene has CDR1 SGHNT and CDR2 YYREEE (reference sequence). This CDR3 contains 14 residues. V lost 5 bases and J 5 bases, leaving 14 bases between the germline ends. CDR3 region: CASRTSDMENIQYF. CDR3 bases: TGTGCCAGCAGAACCTCCGACATGGAAAACATTCAGTACTTC.

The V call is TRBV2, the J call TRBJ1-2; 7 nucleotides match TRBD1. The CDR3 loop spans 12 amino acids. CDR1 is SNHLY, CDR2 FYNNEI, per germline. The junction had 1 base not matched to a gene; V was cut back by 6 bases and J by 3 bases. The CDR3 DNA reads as TGTGCCAGCAGGGGGACAGACTATGGCTACACCTTC. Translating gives CASRGTDYGYTF.

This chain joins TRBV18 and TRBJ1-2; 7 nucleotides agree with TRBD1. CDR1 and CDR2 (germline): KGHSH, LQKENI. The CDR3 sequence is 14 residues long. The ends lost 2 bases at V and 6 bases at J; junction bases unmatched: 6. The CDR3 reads CASSPTDRANGYTF. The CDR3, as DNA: TGTGCCAGCTCACCAACTGACAGGGCTAATGGCTACACCTTC.

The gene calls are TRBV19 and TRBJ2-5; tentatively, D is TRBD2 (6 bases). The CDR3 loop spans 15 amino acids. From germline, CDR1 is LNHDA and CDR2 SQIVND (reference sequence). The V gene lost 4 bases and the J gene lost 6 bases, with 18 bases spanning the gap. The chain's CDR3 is CASSKTTGRGKTQYF. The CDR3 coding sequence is TGTGCCAGTAGTAAAACGACCGGACGGGGGAAGACCCAGTACTTC. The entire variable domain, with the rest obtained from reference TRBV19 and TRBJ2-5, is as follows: DGGITQSPKYLFRKEGQNVTLSCEQNLNHDAMYWYRQDPGQGLRLIYYSQIVNDFQKGDIAEGYSVSREKKESFPLTVTSAQKNPTAFYLCASSKTTGRGKTQYFGPGTRLLVL.

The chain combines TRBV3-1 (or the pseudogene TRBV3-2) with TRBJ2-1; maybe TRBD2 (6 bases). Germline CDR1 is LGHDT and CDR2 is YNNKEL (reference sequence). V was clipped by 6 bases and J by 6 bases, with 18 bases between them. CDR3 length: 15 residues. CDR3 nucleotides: TGTGCCAGCAGTCGAGAACTAGCCTTGGTCAATGAGCAGTTCTTC. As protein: CASSRELALVNEQFF.

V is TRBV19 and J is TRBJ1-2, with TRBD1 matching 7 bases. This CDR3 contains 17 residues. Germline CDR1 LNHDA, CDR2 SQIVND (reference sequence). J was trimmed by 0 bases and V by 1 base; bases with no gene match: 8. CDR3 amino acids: CASSIGARGSPNYGYTF. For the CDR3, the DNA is TGTGCCAGTAGTATAGGGGCCAGGGGGTCCCCTAACTATGGCTACACCTTC.

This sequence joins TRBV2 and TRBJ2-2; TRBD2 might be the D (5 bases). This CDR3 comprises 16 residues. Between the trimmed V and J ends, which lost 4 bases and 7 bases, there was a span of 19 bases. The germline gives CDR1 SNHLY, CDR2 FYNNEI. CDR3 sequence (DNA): TGTGCCAGCAGTGGACTCCAGGTTCGGGGTCACGGGGAGCTGTTTTTT. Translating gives CASSGLQVRGHGELFF.

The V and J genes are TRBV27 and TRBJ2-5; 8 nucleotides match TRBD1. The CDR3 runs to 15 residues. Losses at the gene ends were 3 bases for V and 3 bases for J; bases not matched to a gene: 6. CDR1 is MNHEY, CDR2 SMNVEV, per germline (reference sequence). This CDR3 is CASSLVTGVEETQYF. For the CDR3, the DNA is TGTGCCAGCAGTTTGGTGACAGGGGTTGAAGAGACCCAGTACTTC.

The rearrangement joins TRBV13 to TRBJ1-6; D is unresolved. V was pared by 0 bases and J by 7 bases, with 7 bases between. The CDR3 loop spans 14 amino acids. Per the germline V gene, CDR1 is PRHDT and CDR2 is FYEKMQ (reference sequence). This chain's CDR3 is CASSLGPLNSPLHF. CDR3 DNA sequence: TGTGCCAGCAGCTTAGGGCCGCTAAATTCACCCCTCCACTTT.

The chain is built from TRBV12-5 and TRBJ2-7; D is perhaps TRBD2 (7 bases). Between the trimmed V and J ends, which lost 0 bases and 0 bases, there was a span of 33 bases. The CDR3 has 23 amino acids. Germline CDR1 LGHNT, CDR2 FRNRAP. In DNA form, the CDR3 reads TGTGCTAGTGGTTTGGTACAGAGGGGGGGCCTTACCGGGTCCTCTCCGAGCTCCTACGAGCAGTACTTC. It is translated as CASGLVQRGGLTGSSPSSYEQYF.

In nucleotides, the CDR3 is TGTGCCAGCAGTCATTCGCCACAGGGCTATAGCAATCAGCCCCAGCATTTT. Protein sequence: CASSHSPQGYSNQPQHF. The chain has TRBV6-6 and TRBJ1-5; possible D gene TRBD1, 6 bases. V was cut by 5 bases and J by 0 bases, with 17 bases left in between. CDR1 is MNHNY and CDR2 is SVGAGI in the germline V gene (reference sequence). This CDR3 region has 17 residues.

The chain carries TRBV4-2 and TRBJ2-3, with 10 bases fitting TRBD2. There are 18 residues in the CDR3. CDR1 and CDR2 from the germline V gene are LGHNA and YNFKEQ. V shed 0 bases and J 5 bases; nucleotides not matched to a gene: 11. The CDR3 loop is CASSQDVWLAGAKDTQYF. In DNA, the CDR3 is TGTGCCAGCAGCCAAGATGTTTGGCTAGCGGGGGCTAAAGATACGCAGTATTTT.

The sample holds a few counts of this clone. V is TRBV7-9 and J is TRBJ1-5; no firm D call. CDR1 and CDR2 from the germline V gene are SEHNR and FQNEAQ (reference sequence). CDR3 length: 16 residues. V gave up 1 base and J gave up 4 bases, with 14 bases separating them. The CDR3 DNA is TGTGCCAGCAGCTTAGTGCGAGGGCCCTCAAATCAGCCCCAGCATTTT. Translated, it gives CASSLVRGPSNQPQHF.

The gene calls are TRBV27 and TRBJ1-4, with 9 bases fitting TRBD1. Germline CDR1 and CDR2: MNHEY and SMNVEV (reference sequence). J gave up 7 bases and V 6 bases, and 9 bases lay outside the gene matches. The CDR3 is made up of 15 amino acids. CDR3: CASSYTGTGREKLFF. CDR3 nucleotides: TGTGCCAGCAGCTACACCGGGACAGGGCGTGAAAAACTGTTTTTT.